Reported below is one T cell receptor beta chain. Its specificity is unknown. For each donor, at least one pre-ART and at least two post-ART PBMC samples were available. The sample is drawn from a study of long-term antiretroviral therapy in people with HIV. Researchers ran immunoSEQ v3.0 at survey level. The target of sequencing was roughly 35,000-55,000 T-cell genomes per sample. TCRdb keeps only in-frame clones here, not all; method: immunoSEQ multiplex PCR. The sample comprises 23,000 or so clones, under 85% of which are singletons, and roughly 11% rests with the top ten. Points from the study as a whole: Unavailable data included ART adherence, viral resistance and therapy changes (switches in treatment). Clones showing expansion before ART dominated the repertoire at all time points.

This TCR came from a man aged 25-45 years with HIV. The sample in question was unsorted PBMCs, obtained 2.1 years after starting antiretroviral therapy.

Written as DNA, the CDR3 is TGCGCCAGCAGCTTGGAGCGAAGGAACACTGAAGCTTTCTTT. Translated, it gives CASSLERRNTEAFF. The rearrangement links TRBV5-1 to TRBJ1-1; no reliable D call. Germline CDR1 reads SGHRS; CDR2 reads YFSETQ. This CDR3 contains 14 residues. V was cut by 0 bases and J by 1 base, with 7 bases left in between.